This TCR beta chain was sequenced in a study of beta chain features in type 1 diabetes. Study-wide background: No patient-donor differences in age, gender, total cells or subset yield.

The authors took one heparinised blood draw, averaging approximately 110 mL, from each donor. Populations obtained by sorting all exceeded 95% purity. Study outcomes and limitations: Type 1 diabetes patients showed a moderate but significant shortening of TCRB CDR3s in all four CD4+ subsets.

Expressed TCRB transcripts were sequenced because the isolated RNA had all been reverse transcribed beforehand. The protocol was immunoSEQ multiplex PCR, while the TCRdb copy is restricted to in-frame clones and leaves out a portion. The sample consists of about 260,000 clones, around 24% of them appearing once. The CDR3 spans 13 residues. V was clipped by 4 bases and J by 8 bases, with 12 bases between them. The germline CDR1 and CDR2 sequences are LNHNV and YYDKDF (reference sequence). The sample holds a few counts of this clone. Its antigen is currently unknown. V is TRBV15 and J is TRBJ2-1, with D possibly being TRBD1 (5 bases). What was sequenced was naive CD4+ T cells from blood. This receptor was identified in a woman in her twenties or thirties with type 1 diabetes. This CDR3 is CATSTRVIDEQFF. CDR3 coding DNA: TGTGCCACCAGCACCAGGGTAATCGATGAGCAGTTCTTC.